One and the same sample provided the 12 T cell receptor beta chains below, sequenced in a study of T-cell memory formation after mild COVID-19. TCRdb ran MiXCR on the 5' RACE reads and lists one entry per CDR3 protein. The data contain roughly 340,000 distinct CDR3 sequences, approximately 15% of them singletons. The sample consisted of PBMCs or a T cell subset sorted from them (not recorded which). Receptors originate from a man between 18 and 29 years old who had mild COVID-19 (a few samples of this study predate the infection). Cell type and time point are not known.

This clonotype was recorded many times. This chain joins TRBV19 and TRBJ1-5; 10 bases line up with TRBD1. CDR3 length: 15 amino acids. The J segment lost 6 bases and the V segment lost 5 bases, leaving 7 bases of the junction unmatched. Germline loops: CDR1 LNHDA, CDR2 SQIVND (reference sequence). The CDR3 loop reads CASSGTGARSQPQHF. CDR3 DNA: TGTGCCAGTAGTGGGACAGGGGCGCGTAGTCAGCCCCAGCATTTT.

The chain couples TRBV7-9 to TRBJ2-5; D possibly corresponds to TRBD1 (5 bases). Germline V CDR1 and CDR2: SEHNR, FQNEAQ (reference sequence). The V and J ends lost 2 bases and 9 bases respectively, with 19 bases between them. CDR3 length equals 15 residues. The CDR3 bases are TGTGCCAGCAGCTTATCGATACTGACCGAAGGGGCCCAGTACTTC. Residues: CASSLSILTEGAQYF.

The sample holds one count of this clonotype. The V gene is TRBV2, the J gene TRBJ2-1; D may correspond to TRBD1 or TRBD2 (5 bases each). Germline CDR1 is SNHLY and CDR2 is FYNNEI. The CDR3 extends over 12 amino acids. Trimming cost V 5 bases and J 15 bases, with 17 bases left between them. The CDR3 protein is CASSSGRFIRFF. In DNA form, the CDR3 reads TGTGCCAGCAGTTCAGGGAGATTCATTCGGTTCTTC. Based on the CDR3 plus reference TRBV2 and TRBJ2-1, the full variable domain is EPEVTQTPSHQVTQMGQEVILRCVPISNHLYFYWYRQILGQKVEFLVSFYNNEISEKSEIFDDQFSVERPDGSNFTLKIRSTKLEDSAMYFCASSSGRFIRFFGPGTRLTVL.

This clonotype was seen more than once but under ten times. The genes are TRBV7-2 and TRBJ2-1; D not resolved. The CDR3 is 15 amino acids. The V end lost 0 bases, the J end lost 2 bases, and 8 bases lay between the germline ends. CDR1 SGHTA and CDR2 FQGNSA come from the germline V gene. The CDR3 region is CASSLASPAYNEQFF. CDR3 coding DNA: TGTGCCAGCAGCTTAGCTAGCCCGGCCTACAATGAGCAGTTCTTC.

This clonotype turned up a few times. The V and J genes are TRBV5-8 and TRBJ1-2; possibly TRBD1 for D (5 bases). The germline V gene has CDR1 SGHTS and CDR2 YDEGEE. The CDR3 has 17 amino acids. Trimming removed 4 bases at V and 0 bases at J, with 19 bases between. Here the CDR3 DNA reads TGTGCCAGCAGCCCCCCGGTCGGGGCAGCCTCTAACTATGGCTACACCTTC. Its translation: CASSPPVGAASNYGYTF.

This chain connects TRBV6-6 to TRBJ2-2; 7 nucleotides agree with TRBD2. The V and J ends lost 8 bases and 2 bases, in that order; junction bases with no gene match: 8. CDR3 length equals 15 residues. Germline CDR1 MNHNY, CDR2 SVGAGI (reference sequence). CDR3 coding DNA: TGTGCCAGCGGTTCGCGGGGGTTTAACACCGGGGAGCTGTTTTTT. It encodes CASGSRGFNTGELFF.

The CDR3 DNA reads as TGCAGTGCTCTACGGGGGGTCACAGATACGCAGTATTTT. Protein product: CSALRGVTDTQYF. The V call is TRBV20-1, the J call TRBJ2-3; 7 bases are a match to TRBD2. Trimming cost V 5 bases and J 2 bases; bases outside gene matches: 4. This CDR3 region has 13 residues. Per germline, CDR1 DFQATT and CDR2 SNEGSKA (reference sequence).

This clonotype has ten or more counts. V usage is TRBV6-5 and J usage is TRBJ2-6; D possibly corresponds to TRBD2 (5 bases). The CDR3 is 15 residues long. CDR1 is MNHEY and CDR2 is SVGAGI in the germline V gene. The V end was cut by 6 bases, the J end by 2 bases, with 11 bases between. The CDR3 region has the DNA TGTGCCAGCAGCCTAACTAGTACTGGGGCCAACGTCCTGACTTTC. It specifies CASSLTSTGANVLTF.

This sequence joins TRBV24-1 and TRBJ2-5; D remains unclear. CDR3 size: 11 residues. V was clipped by 6 bases and J by 5 bases, with 6 bases between them. Germline CDR1 reads KGHDR; CDR2 reads SFDVKD. CDR3 sequence (DNA): TGTGCCACCAGTCTTGGGGAGACCCAGTACTTC. It yields the protein CATSLGETQYF.

The V and J genes are TRBV20-1 and TRBJ2-7; D is uncertain. V was shortened by 3 bases and J by 2 bases, with 5 bases between the two germline ends. This CDR3 has 11 residues. CDR1 is DFQATT, CDR2 SNEGSKA, per germline (reference sequence). CDR3 DNA sequence: TGCAGTGCTAGCGAAGCCTACGAGCAGTACTTC. This codes for CSASEAYEQYF.

This sequence joins TRBV10-3 and TRBJ1-1, with D maybe TRBD1 (6 bases). The CDR3 is 13 amino acids. Trimming left V 7 bases short and J 6 bases short, with 15 bases between. In germline, CDR1 is ENHRY, CDR2 SYGVKD. The CDR3 loop is CAITATGWAEAFF. The CDR3 DNA reads TGTGCCATCACCGCAACAGGGTGGGCTGAAGCTTTCTTT.

This clonotype was seen more than once but under ten times. V and J are TRBV27 and TRBJ1-1; TRBD1 aligns across 11 bases. V was clipped by 3 bases and J by 5 bases; unmatched bases: 8. Per the germline V gene, CDR1 is MNHEY and CDR2 is SMNVEV (reference sequence). The CDR3 has 16 amino acids. CDR3 amino acids: CASSFHGTGGKTEAFF. The CDR3 DNA reads TGTGCCAGCAGTTTCCACGGGACAGGGGGAAAAACTGAAGCTTTCTTT.